This TCR beta chain was observed in a study of T cells in Graves' hyperthyroidism and ophthalmopathy. Study results and limitations: Among thyroid clonotypes expanded above 0.001, most also appeared in blood. Stable hyperthyroidism was separated from ophthalmopathy by a model based on 13 V-J features.

A word on this clonotype: Its antigen is not known.

From RNA transcripts, TCR beta CDR3 regions were amplified. A set of HTBI primers served as the primers for a first-round RT-PCR of the TCR CDR3. Using its own MiXCR run on the multiplex PCR reads, TCRdb lists one record per CDR3 protein. This table has around 500,000 distinct CDR3 sequences, approximately 15% appearing once. Newly diagnosed patients aged 18 to 65 had hyperthyroidism of under 2 months' duration. Any patient presenting with uncontrolled infection, other autoimmune disease, pregnancy or lactation was left out. Specimen: blood. The sequence came from a young woman with Graves' hyperthyroidism.

The chain's CDR3 is CATSRASRGTKNIQYF. As DNA, the CDR3 is TGTGCCACCAGCAGGGCGAGCAGGGGGACCAAAAACATTCAGTACTTC. The gene calls are TRBV15 and TRBJ2-4; TRBD1 matches at 7 bases. The CDR3 is made up of 16 amino acids. Germline V lookup: CDR1 LNHNV, CDR2 YYDKDF (reference sequence). V shed 3 bases, J shed 2 bases, and the junction held 7 bases outside the gene matches.